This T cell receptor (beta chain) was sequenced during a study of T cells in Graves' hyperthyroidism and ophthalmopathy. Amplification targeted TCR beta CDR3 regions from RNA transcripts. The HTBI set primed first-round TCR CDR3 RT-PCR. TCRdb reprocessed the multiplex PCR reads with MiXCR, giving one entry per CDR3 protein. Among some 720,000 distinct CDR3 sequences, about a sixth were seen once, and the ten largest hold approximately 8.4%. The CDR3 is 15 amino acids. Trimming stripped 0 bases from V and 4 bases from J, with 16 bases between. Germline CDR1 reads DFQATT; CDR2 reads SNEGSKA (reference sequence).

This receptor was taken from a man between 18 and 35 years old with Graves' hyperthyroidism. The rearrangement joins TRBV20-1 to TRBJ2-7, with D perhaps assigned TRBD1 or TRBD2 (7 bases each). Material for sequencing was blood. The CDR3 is CSAREAQGGGYEQYF. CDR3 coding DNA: TGCAGTGCTAGAGAGGCGCAGGGGGGAGGGTACGAGCAGTACTTC.